In its sample, the clone carrying this TCR beta chain was seen many times. This specimen belongs to a study of T cells after yellow fever vaccination. UMIs and a universal primer site were added when TCR cDNA was made by 5'RACE template switching. TCRdb re-called the 5' RACE reads through MiXCR, storing one row per CDR3 protein. The sample gives 100,000 to 150,000 distinct CDR3 sequences, about 7% of which show up once; approximately 2.7% is in the top ten. The sequence derives from a man between 18 and 29 years old who received the YFV17D yellow fever vaccine. Sequenced material: CD4+ T cells sorted from PBMCs, taken 10 days after the first yellow fever vaccination.

This CDR3 is CASSSGRHTIYF. The CDR3 DNA follows: TGTGCCAGCAGCTCAGGGAGACACACCATATATTTT. The chain couples TRBV7-2 to TRBJ1-3, with a weak D call TRBD1 (5 bases). Germline CDR1 is SGHTA and CDR2 is FQGNSA. The CDR3 is 12 residues long. The ends were cut back, 4 bases at V and 8 bases at J, with 9 bases in the middle.